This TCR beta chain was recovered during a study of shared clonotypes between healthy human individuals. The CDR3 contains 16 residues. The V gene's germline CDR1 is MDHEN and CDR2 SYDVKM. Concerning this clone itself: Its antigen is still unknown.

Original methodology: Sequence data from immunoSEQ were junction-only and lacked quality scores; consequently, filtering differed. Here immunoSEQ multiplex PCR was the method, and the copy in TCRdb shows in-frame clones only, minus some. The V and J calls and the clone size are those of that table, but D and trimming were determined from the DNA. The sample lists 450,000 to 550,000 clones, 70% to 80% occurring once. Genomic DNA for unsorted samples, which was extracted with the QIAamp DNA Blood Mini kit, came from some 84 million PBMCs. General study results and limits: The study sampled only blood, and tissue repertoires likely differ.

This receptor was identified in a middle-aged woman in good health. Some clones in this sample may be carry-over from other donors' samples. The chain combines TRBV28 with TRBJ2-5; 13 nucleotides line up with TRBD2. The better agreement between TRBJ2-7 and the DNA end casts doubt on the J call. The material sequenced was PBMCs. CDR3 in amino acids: CASSPGLAGAGYEQYF. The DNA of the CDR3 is TGTGCCAGCAGTCCCGGACTAGCGGGAGCCGGCTACGAGCAGTACTTC.